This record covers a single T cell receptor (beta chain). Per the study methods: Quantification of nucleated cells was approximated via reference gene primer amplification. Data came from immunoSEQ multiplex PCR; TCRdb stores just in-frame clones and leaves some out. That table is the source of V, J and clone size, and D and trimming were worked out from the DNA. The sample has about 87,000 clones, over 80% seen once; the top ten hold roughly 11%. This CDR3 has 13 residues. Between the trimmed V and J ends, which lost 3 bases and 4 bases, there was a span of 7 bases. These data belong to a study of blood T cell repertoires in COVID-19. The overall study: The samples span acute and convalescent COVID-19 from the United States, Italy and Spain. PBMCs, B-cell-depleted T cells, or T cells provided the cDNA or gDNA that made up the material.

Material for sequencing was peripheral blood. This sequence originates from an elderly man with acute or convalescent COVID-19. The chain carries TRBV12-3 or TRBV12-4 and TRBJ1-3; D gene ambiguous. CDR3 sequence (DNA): TGTGCCAGCAGTTTTCTGGAGGGAAACACCATATATTTT. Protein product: CASSFLEGNTIYF.